This TCR beta chain stems from a study of cytomegalovirus exposure and HLA in healthy donors. Whole-study findings and limits: In a later analysis, DRB1 alleles had the most associated TCRs; HLA-C alleles the fewest. With later analysis, a missense DCLRE1C variant became linked to TCR beta V- and J-gene trimming. Sequencing likely generated an artifact that appeared as a cluster of highly shared sequence variants.

Trimming removed 5 bases from V and 3 bases from J; junction bases left unmatched: 5. Germline V gives CDR1 MNHNS, CDR2 SASEGT. The CDR3 loop spans 14 amino acids. 13 Jbeta primers and 60 Vbeta primers were used for the PCR. Libraries were prepared by immunoSEQ multiplex PCR; TCRdb keeps only in-frame clonotypes and omits some of them. The sample comprises 64,000 or so clones, approximately 85% of which are singletons, and around a tenth rests with the top ten. With respect to this clone: The antigen remains undetermined.

The rearrangement links TRBV6-1 to TRBJ2-3; TRBD2 aligns across 7 bases. This receptor was identified in a female donor in good health and CMV-seronegative. The source material was PBMCs. The CDR3 protein is CASSRASGTDTQYF. The CDR3 bases are TGTGCCAGCAGTAGGGCTAGCGGTACAGATACGCAGTATTTT.